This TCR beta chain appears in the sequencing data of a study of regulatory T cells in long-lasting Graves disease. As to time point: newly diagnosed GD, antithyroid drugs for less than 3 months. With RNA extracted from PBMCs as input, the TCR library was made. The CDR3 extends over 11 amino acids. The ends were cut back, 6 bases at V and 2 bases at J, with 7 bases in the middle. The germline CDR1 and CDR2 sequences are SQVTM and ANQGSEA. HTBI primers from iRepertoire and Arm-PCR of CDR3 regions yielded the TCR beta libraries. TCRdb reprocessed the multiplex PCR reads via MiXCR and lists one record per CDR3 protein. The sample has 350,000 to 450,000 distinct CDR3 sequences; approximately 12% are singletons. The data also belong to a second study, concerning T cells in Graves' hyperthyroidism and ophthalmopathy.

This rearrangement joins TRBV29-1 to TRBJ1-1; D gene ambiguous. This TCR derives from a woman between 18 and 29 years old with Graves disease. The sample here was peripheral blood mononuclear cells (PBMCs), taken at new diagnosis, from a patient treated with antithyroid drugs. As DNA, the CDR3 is TGCAGCGTGCTTATAAACACTGAAGCTTTCTTT. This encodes CSVLINTEAFF.